This T cell receptor beta chain comes out of a study of T cell changes during pregnancy in multiple sclerosis. Assay used: immunoSEQ multiplex PCR; TCRdb lists only in-frame clones, some missing. The repertoire has 35,000 to 40,000 clones, 92% of them found once; the top ten carry approximately 0.79%. Germline V gene data show CDR1 as SGHTA and CDR2 as FQGNSA. J was trimmed by 0 bases and V by 5 bases; bases with no gene match: 6. This CDR3 region has 16 residues. The J gene is TRBJ2-4, the V gene TRBV7-2; 8 bases fit TRBD1. The sequences come from CD4+ T cells from peripheral blood mononuclear cells, collected in the third trimester of pregnancy. The receptor was derived from a female donor with multiple sclerosis, enrolled in a pregnancy study. The CDR3 reads CASSDRTGLAKNIQYF. The CDR3, as DNA: TGTGCCAGCAGCGACCGGACAGGGCTAGCCAAAAACATTCAGTACTTC.